This T cell receptor beta chain was captured by sequencing in a study of immune evolution from preneoplasia to lung adenocarcinoma. Germline V gene sequence: CDR1 SGDLS, CDR2 YYNGEE. The CDR3 has 14 amino acids. Trimming stripped 0 bases from V and 5 bases from J, with 9 bases between. Sequenced by immunoSEQ multiplex PCR; TCRdb stores in-frame clones only, minus some. The table lists 6,000 to 9,500 clones, just under 75% of them singletons. The clonotype comes from a donor of 70 years or more with lung adenocarcinoma. Some clones in this sample may be carry-over from other donors' samples. Material: FFPE lung adenocarcinoma in situ tissue. V and J are TRBV9 and TRBJ2-1; D is undetermined. CDR3 DNA sequence: TGTGCCAGCAGCGTAGAGGTAATGCACAATGAGCAGTTCTTC. Translation: CASSVEVMHNEQFF.